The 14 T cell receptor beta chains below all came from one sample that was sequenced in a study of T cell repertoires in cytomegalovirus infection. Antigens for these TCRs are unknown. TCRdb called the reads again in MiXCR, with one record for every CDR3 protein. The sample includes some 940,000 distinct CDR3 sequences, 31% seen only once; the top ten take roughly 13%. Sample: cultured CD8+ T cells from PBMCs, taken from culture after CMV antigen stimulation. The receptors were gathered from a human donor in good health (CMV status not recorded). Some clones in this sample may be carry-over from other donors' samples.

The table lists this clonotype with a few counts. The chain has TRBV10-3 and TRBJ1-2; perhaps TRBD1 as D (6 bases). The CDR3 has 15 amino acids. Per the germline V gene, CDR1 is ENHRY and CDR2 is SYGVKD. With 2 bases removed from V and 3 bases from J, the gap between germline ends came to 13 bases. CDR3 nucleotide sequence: TGTGCCATCAGTGAGAGGGTAGGGGGGGACTATGGCTACACCTTC. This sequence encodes CAISERVGGDYGYTF.

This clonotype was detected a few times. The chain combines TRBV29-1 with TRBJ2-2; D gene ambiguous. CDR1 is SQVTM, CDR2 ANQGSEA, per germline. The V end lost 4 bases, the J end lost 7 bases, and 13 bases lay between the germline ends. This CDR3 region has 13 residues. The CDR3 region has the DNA TGCAGCGTTGCCGACTCCCAATACGGGGAGCTGTTTTTT. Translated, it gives CSVADSQYGELFF.

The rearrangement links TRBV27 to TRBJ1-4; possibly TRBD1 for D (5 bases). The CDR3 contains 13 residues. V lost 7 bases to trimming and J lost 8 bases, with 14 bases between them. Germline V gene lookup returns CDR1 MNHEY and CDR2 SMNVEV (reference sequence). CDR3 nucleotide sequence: TGTGCCAGCACCGGATGGGACGGCGAAAAACTGTTTTTT. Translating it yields CASTGWDGEKLFF.

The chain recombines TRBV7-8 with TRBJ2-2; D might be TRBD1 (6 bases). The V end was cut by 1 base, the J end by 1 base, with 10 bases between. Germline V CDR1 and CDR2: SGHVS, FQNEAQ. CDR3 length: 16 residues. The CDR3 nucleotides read TGTGCCAGCAGCTTAGTGAACAGGGTGAACACCGGGGAGCTGTTTTTT. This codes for CASSLVNRVNTGELFF.

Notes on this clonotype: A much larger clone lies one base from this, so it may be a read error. The CDR3: CASSPRGATEASF. In DNA form, the CDR3 reads TGTGCCAGCAGCCCCAGGGGAGCAACTGAAGCTTCCTTT. The gene calls are TRBV7-8 and TRBJ1-1; a possible D gene is TRBD1 (6 bases). CDR3 length equals 13 residues. Germline V gene data show CDR1 as SGHVS and CDR2 as FQNEAQ. Full variable domain (remainder filled in from reference TRBV7-8 and TRBJ1-1): GAGVSQSPRYKVAKRGQDVALRCDPISGHVSLFWYQQALGQGPEFLTYFQNEAQLDKSGLPSDRFFAERPEGSVSTLKIQRTQQEDSAVYLCASSPRGATEASFGQGTRLTVV.

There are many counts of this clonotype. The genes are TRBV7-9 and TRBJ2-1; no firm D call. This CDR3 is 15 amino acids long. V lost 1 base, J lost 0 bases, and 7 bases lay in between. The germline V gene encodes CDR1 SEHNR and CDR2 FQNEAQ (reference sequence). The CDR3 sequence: CASSLEQSSYNEQFF. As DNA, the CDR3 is TGTGCCAGCAGCTTAGAACAGAGCTCCTACAATGAGCAGTTCTTC.

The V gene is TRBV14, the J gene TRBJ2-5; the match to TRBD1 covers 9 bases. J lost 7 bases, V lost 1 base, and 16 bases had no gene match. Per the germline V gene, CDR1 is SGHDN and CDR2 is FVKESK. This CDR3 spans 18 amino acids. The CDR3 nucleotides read TGTGCCAGCAGCCAAGTTACGGGTCGGGACAGGGAGTTGGGGACCCAGTACTTC. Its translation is CASSQVTGRDRELGTQYF.

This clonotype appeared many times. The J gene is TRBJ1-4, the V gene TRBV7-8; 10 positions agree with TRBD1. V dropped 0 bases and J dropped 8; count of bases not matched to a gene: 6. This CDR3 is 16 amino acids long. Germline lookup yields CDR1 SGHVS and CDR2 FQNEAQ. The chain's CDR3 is CASSLAATGGFEKLFF. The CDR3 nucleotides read TGTGCCAGCAGCTTAGCGGCGACAGGGGGCTTCGAAAAACTGTTTTTT.

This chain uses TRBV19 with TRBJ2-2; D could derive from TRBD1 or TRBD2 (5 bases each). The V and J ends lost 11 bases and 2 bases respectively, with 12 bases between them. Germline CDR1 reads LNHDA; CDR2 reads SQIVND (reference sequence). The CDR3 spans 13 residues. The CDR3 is CALSRDNTGELFF. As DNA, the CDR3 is TGTGCCTTGTCCCGGGACAACACCGGGGAGCTGTTTTTT.

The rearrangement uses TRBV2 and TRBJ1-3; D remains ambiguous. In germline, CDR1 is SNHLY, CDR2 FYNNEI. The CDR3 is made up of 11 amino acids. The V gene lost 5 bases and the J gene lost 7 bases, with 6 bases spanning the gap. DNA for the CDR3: TGTGCCAGCAGTCCCTACAACACCATATATTTT. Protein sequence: CASSPYNTIYF.

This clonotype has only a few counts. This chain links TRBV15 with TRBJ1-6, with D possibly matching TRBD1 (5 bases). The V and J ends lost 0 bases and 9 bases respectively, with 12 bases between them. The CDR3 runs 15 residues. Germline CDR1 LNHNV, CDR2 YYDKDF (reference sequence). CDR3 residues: CATSRDQGAVSPLHF. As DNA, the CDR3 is TGTGCCACCAGCAGAGATCAAGGGGCGGTTTCACCCCTCCACTTT.

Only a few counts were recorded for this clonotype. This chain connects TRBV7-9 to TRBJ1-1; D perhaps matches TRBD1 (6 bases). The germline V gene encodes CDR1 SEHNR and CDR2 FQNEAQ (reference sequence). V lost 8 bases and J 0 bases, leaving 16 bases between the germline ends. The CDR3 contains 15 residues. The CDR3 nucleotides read TGTGCCAGCGCGGGGGGGGGGCGGGTGAACACTGAAGCTTTCTTT. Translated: CASAGGGRVNTEAFF.

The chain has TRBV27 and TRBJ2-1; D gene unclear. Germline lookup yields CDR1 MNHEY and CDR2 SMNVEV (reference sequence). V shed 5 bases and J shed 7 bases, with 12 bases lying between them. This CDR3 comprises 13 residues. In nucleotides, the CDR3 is TGTGCCAGCAGTAGAATTAGCATTAATGAGCAGTTCTTC. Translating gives CASSRISINEQFF.

Written as DNA, the CDR3 is TGTGCCAGCAGTTCAGGAGTTTACAATCAGCCCCAGCATTTT. Translated: CASSSGVYNQPQHF. The chain joins TRBV27 to TRBJ1-5; no clear D gene. Looked up from germline, CDR1 is MNHEY and CDR2 is SMNVEV (reference sequence). The CDR3 runs to 14 residues. V lost 4 bases and J 3 bases, leaving 10 bases between the germline ends.